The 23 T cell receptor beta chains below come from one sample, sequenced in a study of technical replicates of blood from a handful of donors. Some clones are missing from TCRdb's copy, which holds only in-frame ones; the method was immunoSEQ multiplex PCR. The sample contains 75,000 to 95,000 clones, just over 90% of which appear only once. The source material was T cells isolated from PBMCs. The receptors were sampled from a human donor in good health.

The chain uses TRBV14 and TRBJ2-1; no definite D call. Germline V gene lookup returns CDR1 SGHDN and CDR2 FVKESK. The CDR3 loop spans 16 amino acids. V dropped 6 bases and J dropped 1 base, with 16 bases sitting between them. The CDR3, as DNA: TGTGCCAGCAGTCTTAGACCTGACGGGTCCTACAATGAGCAGTTCTTC. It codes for CASSLRPDGSYNEQFF.

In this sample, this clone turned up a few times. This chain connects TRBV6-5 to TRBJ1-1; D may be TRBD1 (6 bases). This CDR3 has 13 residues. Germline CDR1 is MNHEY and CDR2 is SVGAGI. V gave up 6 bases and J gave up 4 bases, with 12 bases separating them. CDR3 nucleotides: TGTGCCAGCAGACAGGGTCCGGGCACTGAAGCTTTCTTT. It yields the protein CASRQGPGTEAFF.

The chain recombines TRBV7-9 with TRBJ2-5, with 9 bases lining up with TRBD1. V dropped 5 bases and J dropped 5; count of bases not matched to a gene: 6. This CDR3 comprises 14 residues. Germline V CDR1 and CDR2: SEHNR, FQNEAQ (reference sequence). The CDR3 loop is CASSKTGGGETQYF. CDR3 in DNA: TGTGCCAGCAGCAAGACAGGGGGAGGGGAGACCCAGTACTTC.

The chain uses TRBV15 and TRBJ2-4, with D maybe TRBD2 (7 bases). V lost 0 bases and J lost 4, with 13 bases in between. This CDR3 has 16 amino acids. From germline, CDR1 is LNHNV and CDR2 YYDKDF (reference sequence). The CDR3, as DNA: TGTGCCACCAGCAGAGATAGGGGGGGCGTTAAAAACATTCAGTACTTC. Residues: CATSRDRGGVKNIQYF.

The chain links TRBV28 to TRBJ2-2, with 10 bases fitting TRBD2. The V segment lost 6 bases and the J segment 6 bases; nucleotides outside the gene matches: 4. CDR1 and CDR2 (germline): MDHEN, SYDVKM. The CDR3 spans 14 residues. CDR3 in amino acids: CASRGLATAGELFF. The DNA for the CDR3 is TGTGCCAGCAGGGGACTAGCGACAGCCGGGGAGCTGTTTTTT.

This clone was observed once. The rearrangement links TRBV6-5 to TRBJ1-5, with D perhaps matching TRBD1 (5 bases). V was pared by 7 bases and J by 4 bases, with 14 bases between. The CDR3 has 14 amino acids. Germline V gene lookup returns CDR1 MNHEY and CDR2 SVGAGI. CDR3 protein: CASKGQGLNQPQHF. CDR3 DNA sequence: TGTGCCAGCAAAGGTCAGGGTCTGAATCAGCCCCAGCATTTT.

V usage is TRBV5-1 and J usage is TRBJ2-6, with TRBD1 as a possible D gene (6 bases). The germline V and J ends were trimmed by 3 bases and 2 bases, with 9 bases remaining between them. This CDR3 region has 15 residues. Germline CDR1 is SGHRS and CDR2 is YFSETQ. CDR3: CASSSPGAGANVLTF. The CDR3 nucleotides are TGCGCCAGCAGCTCCCCAGGGGCTGGGGCCAACGTCCTGACTTTC.

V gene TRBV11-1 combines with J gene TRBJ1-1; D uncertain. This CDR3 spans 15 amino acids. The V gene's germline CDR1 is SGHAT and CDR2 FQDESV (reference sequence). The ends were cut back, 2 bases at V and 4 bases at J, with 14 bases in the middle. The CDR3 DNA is TGTGCCAGCAGCTTATTGCCCGGGGTGGGCACTGAAGCTTTCTTT. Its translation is CASSLLPGVGTEAFF. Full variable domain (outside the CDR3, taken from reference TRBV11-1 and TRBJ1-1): EAEVAQSPRYKITEKSQAVAFWCDPISGHATLYWYRQILGQGPELLVQFQDESVVDDSQLPKDRFSAERLKGVDSTLKIQPAELGDSAMYLCASSLLPGVGTEAFFGQGTRLTVV.

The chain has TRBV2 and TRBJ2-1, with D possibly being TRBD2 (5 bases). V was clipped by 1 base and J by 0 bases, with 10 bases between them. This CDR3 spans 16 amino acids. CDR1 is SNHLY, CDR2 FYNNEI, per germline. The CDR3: CASSEGTLSSYNEQFF. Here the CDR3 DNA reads TGTGCCAGCAGTGAAGGGACTCTCAGCTCCTACAATGAGCAGTTCTTC.

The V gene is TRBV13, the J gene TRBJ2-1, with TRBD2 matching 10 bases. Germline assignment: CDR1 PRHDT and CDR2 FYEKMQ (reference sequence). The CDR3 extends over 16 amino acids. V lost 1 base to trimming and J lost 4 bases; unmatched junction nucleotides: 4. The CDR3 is CASSLEASGGYNEQFF. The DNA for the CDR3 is TGTGCCAGCAGCTTAGAGGCTAGCGGGGGTTACAATGAGCAGTTCTTC.

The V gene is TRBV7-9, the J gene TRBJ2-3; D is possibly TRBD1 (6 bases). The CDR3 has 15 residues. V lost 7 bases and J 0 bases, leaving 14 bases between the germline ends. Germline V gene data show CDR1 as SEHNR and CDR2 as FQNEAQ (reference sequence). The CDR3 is CASTLQGSSTDTQYF. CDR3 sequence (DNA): TGTGCCAGCACCCTACAGGGATCTAGCACAGATACGCAGTATTTT.

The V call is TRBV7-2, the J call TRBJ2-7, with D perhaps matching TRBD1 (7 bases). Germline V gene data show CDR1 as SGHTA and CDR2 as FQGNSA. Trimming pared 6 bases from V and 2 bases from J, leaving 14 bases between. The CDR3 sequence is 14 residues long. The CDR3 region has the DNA TGTGCCAGCAGGTTTCAGGGGGGCCCCTACGAGCAGTACTTC. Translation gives CASRFQGGPYEQYF.

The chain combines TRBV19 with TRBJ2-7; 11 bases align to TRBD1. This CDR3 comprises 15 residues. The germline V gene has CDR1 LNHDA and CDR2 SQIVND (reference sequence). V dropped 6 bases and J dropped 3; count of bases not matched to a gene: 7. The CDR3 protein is CASRARTGGIYEQYF. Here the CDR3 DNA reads TGTGCCAGTAGGGCGCGGACAGGGGGCATCTACGAGCAGTACTTC. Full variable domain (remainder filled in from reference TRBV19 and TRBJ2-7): DGGITQSPKYLFRKEGQNVTLSCEQNLNHDAMYWYRQDPGQGLRLIYYSQIVNDFQKGDIAEGYSVSREKKESFPLTVTSAQKNPTAFYLCASRARTGGIYEQYFGPGTRLTVT.

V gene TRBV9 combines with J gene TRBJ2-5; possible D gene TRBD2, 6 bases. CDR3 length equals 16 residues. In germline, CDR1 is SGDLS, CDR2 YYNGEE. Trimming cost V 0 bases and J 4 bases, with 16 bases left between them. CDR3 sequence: CASSVGGGASLETQYF. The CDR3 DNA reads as TGTGCCAGCAGCGTAGGGGGCGGGGCCTCATTAGAGACCCAGTACTTC.

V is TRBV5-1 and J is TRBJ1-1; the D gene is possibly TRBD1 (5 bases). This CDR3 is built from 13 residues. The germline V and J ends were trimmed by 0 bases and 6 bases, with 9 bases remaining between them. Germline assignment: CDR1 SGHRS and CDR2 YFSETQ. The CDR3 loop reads CASSLAGVAEAFF. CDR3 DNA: TGCGCCAGCAGCTTGGCGGGGGTCGCTGAAGCTTTCTTT.

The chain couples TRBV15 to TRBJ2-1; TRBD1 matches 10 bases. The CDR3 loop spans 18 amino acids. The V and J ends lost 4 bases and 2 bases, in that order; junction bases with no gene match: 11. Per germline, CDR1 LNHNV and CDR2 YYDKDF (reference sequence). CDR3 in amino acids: CATSTESPGQGPYNEQFF. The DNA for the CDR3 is TGTGCCACCAGCACAGAATCACCGGGACAGGGGCCCTACAATGAGCAGTTCTTC. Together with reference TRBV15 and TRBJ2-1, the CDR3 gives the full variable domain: DAMVIQNPRYQVTQFGKPVTLSCSQTLNHNVMYWYQQKSSQAPKLLFHYYDKDFNNEADTPDNFQSRRPNTSFCFLDIRSPGLGDTAMYLCATSTESPGQGPYNEQFFGPGTRLTVL.

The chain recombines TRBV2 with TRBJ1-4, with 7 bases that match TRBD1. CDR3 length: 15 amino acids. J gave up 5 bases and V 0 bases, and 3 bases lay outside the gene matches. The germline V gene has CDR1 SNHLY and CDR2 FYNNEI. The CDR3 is CASSEAGQPNEKLFF. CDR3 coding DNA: TGTGCCAGCAGTGAAGCGGGACAGCCAAATGAAAAACTGTTTTTT.

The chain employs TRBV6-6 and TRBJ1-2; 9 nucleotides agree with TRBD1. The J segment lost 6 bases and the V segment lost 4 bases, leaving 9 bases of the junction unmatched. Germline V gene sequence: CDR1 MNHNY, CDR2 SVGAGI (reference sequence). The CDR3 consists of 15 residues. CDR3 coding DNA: TGTGCCAGCAGTTCACCGGGACAGGGACTCGATGGCTACACCTTC. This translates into CASSSPGQGLDGYTF.

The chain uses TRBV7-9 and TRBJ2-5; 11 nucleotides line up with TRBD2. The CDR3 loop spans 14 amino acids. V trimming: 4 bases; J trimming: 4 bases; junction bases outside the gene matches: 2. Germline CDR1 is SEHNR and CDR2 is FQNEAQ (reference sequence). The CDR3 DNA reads TGTGCCAGCAGCTATCTAGCGGGGGGAGAGACCCAGTACTTC. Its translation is CASSYLAGGETQYF.

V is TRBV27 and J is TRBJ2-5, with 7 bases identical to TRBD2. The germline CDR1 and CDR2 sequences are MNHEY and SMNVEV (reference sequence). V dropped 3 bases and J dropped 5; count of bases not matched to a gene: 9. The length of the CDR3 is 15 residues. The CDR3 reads CASSLTHLGGETQYF. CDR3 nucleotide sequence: TGTGCCAGCAGTTTGACCCACTTGGGGGGGGAGACCCAGTACTTC.

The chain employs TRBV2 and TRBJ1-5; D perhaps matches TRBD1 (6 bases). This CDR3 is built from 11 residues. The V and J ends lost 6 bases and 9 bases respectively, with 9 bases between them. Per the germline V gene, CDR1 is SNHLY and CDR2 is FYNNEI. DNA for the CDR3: TGTGCCAGCAGCGTGACAGGGCCCCAGCATTTT. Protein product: CASSVTGPQHF.

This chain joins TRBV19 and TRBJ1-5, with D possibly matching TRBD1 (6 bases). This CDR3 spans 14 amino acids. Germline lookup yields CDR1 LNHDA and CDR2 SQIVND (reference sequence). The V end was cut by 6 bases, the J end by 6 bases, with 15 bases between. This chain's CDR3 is CASREAGASQPQHF. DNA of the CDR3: TGTGCCAGTAGGGAAGCGGGGGCGAGTCAGCCCCAGCATTTT.

This CDR3 reads CASSISGNTIYF. As DNA, the CDR3 is TGTGCCAGCAGCATTTCTGGAAACACCATATATTTT. The chain carries TRBV6-6 and TRBJ1-3; D remains ambiguous. The CDR3 length is 12 residues. Germline V lookup: CDR1 MNHNY, CDR2 SVGAGI (reference sequence). Trimming stripped 6 bases from V and 1 base from J, with 4 bases between.